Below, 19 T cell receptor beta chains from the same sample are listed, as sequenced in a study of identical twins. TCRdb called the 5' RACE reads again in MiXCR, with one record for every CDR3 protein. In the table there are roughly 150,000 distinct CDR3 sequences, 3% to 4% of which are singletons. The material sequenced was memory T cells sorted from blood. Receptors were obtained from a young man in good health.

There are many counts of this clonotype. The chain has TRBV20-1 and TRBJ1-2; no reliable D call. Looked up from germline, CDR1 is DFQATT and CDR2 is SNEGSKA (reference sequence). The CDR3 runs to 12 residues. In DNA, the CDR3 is TGCACCTCCCAGGAGACTAACTATGGCTACACCTTC. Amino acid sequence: CTSQETNYGYTF.

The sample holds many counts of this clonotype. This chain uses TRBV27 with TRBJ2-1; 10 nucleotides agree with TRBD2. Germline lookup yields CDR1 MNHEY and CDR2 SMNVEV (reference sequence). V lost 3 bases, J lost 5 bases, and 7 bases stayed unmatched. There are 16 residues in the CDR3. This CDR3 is CASSFLSSGSHNEQFF. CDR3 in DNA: TGTGCCAGCAGTTTTCTCTCTAGCGGGAGCCACAATGAGCAGTTCTTC.

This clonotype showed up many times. CDR3 in amino acids: CATQWGGGGTQYF. CDR3 DNA sequence: TGTGCCACCCAATGGGGTGGGGGCGGTACGCAGTATTTT. V gene TRBV7-2 combines with J gene TRBJ2-3; D is possibly TRBD1 (6 bases). Trimming stripped 10 bases from V and 8 bases from J, with 19 bases between. Germline V gene lookup returns CDR1 SGHTA and CDR2 FQGNSA. CDR3 size: 13 residues.

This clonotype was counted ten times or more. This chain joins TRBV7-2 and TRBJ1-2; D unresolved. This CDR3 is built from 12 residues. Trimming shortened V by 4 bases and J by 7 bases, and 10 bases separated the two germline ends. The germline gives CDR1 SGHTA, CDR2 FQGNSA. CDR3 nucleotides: TGTGCCAGCAGCTACGTAGGGTTTGGCTACACCTTC. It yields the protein CASSYVGFGYTF.

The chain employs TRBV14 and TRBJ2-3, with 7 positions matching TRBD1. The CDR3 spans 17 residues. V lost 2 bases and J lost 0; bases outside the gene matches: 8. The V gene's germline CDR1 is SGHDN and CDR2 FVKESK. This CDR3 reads CASSQRRQGTSTDTQYF. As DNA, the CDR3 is TGTGCCAGCAGCCAAAGGCGACAGGGAACTAGCACAGATACGCAGTATTTT.

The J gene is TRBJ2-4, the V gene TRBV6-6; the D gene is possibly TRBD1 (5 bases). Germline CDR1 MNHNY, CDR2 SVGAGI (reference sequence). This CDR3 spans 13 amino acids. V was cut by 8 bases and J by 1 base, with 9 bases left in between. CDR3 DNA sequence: TGTGCCAGCGCAGGGTCCGCCAAAAACATTCAGTACTTC. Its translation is CASAGSAKNIQYF.

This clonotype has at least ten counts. CDR3 sequence: CASRRQGPHTDTQYF. The CDR3 bases are TGTGCCAGCAGGAGACAGGGCCCCCACACAGATACGCAGTATTTT. The chain uses TRBV6-8 and TRBJ2-3; 7 bases align to TRBD1. The trim removed 6 bases at V and 2 bases at J, leaving 8 bases unmatched. The germline gives CDR1 MNHGY, CDR2 SAAAGT. CDR3 length: 15 amino acids.

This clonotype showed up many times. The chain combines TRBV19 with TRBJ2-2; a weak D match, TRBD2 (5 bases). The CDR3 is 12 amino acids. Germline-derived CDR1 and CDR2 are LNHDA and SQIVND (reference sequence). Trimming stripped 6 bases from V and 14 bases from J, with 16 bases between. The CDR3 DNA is TGTGCCAGTAGGAGAGGGTTGACCAGACTGTTTTTT. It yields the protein CASRRGLTRLFF.

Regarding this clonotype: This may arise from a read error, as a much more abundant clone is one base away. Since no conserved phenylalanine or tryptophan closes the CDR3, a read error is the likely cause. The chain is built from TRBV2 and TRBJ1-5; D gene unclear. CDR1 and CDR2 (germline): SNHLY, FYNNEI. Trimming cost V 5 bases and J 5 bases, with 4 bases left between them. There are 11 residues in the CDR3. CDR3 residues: CASSSDQPQHI. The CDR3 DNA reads TGTGCCAGCAGTTCAGATCAGCCCCAGCATATT.

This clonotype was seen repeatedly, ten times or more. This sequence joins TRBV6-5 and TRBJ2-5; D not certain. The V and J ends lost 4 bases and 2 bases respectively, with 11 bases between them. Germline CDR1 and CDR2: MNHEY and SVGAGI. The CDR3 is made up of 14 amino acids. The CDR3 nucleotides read TGTGCCAGCAGTTCGGCAGGACCACAAGAGACCCAGTACTTC. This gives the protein CASSSAGPQETQYF.

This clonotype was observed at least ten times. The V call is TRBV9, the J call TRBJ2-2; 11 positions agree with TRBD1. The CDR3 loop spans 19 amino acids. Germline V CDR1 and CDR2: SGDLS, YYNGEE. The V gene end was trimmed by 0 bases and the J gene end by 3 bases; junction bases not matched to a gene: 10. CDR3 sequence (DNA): TGTGCCAGCAGCGTAGAGTTGTTGAGGGACAGGGGGGACACCGGGGAGCTGTTTTTT. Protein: CASSVELLRDRGDTGELFF.

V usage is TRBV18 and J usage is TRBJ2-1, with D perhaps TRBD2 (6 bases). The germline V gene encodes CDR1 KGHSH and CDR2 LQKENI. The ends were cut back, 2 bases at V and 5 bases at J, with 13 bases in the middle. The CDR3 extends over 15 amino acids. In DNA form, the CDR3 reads TGTGCCAGCTCACCAAAATGGGCTAGCGACAATGAGCAGTTCTTC. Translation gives CASSPKWASDNEQFF. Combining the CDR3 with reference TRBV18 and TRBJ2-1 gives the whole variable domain NAGVMQNPRHLVRRRGQEARLRCSPMKGHSHVYWYRQLPEEGLKFMVYLQKENIIDESGMPKERFSAEFPKEGPSILRIQQVVRGDSAAYFCASSPKWASDNEQFFGPGTRLTVL.

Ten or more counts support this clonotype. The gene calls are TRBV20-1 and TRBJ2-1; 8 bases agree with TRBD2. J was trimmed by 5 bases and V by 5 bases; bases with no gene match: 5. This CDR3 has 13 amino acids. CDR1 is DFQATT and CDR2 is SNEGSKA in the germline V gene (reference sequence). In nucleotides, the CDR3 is TGCAGTGCTTCCCGGACTAGCAACAATGAGCAGTTCTTC. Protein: CSASRTSNNEQFF.

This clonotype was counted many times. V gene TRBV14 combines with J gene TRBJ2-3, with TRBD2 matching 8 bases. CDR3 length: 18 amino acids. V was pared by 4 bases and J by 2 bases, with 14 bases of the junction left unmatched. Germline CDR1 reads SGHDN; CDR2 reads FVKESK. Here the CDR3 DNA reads TGTGCCAGCAGCCCTCAAGGAGCACTAGCGGTCGACACAGATACGCAGTATTTT. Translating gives CASSPQGALAVDTDTQYF. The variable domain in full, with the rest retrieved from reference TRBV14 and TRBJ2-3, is EAGVTQFPSHSVIEKGQTVTLRCDPISGHDNLYWYRRVMGKEIKFLLHFVKESKQDESGMPNNRFLAERTGGTYSTLKVQPAELEDSGVYFCASSPQGALAVDTDTQYFGPGTRLTVL.

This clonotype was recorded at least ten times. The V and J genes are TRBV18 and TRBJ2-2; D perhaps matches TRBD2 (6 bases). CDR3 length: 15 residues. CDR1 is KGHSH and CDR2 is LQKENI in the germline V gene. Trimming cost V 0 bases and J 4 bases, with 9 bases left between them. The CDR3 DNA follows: TGTGCCAGCTCACCACCGGGACTCGCCACCGGGGAGCTGTTTTTT. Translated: CASSPPGLATGELFF. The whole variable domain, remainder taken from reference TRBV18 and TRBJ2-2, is NAGVMQNPRHLVRRRGQEARLRCSPMKGHSHVYWYRQLPEEGLKFMVYLQKENIIDESGMPKERFSAEFPKEGPSILRIQQVVRGDSAAYFCASSPPGLATGELFFGEGSRLTVL.

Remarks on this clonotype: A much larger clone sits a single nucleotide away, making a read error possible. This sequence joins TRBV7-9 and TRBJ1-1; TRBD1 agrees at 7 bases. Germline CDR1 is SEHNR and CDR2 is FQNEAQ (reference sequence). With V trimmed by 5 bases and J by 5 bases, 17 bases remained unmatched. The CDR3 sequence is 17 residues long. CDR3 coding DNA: TGTGCCAGCAGCACCATCGCAGGGGGAAGCGGTGGGACTGAAGCTTTCTTT. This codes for CASSTIAGGSGGTEAFF. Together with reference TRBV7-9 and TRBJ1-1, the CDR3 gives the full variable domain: DTGVSQNPRHKITKRGQNVTFRCDPISEHNRLYWYRQTLGQGPEFLTYFQNEAQLEKSRLLSDRFSAERPKGSFSTLEIQRTEQGDSAMYLCASSTIAGGSGGTEAFFGQGTRLTVV.

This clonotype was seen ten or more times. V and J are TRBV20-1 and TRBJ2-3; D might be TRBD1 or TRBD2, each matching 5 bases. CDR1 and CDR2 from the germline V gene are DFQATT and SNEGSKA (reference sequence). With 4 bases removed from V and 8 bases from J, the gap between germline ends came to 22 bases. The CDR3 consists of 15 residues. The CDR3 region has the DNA TGCAGTGCTATTTCCTCCGGGGCGGCTGTGGGTACGCAGTATTTT. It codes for CSAISSGAAVGTQYF.

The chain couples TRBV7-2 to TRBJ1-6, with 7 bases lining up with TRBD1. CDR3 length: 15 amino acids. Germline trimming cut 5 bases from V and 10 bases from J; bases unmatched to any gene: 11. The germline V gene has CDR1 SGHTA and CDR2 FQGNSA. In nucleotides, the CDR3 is TGTGCCAGCAGCGCCCGACAGGGAACGGGGTCACCCCTCCACTTT. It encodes CASSARQGTGSPLHF.

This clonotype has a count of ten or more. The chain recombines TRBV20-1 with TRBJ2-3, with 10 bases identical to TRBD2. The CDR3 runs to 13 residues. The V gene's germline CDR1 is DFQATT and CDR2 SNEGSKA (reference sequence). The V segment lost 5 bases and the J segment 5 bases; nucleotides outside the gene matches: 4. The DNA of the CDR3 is TGCAGTGCTCCCCTAGCGGGAGTAGATACGCAGTATTTT. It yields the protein CSAPLAGVDTQYF.